This T cell receptor (beta chain) was identified during a study of cytomegalovirus exposure and HLA in healthy donors. CDR1 SGDLS and CDR2 YYNGEE come from the germline V gene. V lost 0 bases and J lost 2, with 10 bases in between. The CDR3 loop spans 15 amino acids. As for this clone: Antigen: not known.

Use of 60 Vbeta and 13 Jbeta primers characterized the PCR. TCRdb's copy holds only in-frame clones and misses some; the assay was immunoSEQ multiplex PCR. Among just over 65,000 clones listed, about 81% were seen once. General study points: Indistinguishable V segments, including TRBV6-2 and TRBV6-3, were excluded.

This chain connects TRBV9 to TRBJ2-3; tentative D call: TRBD1 (6 bases). Sequenced material: PBMCs. This receptor was identified in a human donor in good health. CDR3: CASSVVGQPTDTQYF. As DNA, the CDR3 is TGTGCCAGCAGCGTAGTAGGACAGCCCACAGATACGCAGTATTTT.